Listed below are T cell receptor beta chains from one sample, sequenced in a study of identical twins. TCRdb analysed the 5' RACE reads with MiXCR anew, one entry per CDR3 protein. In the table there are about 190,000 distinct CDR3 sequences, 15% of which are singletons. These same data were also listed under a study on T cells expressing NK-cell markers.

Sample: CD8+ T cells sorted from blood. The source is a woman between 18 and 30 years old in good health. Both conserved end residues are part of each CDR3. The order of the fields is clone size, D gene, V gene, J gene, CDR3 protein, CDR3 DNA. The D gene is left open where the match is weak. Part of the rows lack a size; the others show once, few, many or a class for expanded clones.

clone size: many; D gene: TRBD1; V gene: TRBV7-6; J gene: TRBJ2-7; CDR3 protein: CASSPTDRGYYEQYF; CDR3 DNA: TGTGCCAGCAGCCCCACCGACAGGGGGTACTACGAGCAGTACTTC
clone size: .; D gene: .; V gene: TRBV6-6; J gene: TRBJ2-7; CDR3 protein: CASQGSYEQYF; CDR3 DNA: TGTGCCAGCCAGGGCTCCTACGAGCAGTACTTC
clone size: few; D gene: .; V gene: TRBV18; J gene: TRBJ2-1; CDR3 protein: CASSPQGTYNEQFF; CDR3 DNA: TGTGCCAGCTCACCACAGGGTACCTACAATGAGCAGTTCTTC
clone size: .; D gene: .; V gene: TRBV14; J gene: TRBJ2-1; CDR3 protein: CASSHVSLGEQFF; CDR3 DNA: TGTGCCAGCAGCCACGTGTCTCTTGGTGAGCAGTTCTTC
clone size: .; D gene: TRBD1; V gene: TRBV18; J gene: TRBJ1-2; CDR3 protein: CASSPSRGQEGYGYTF; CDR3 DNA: TGTGCCAGCTCACCGTCAAGGGGACAGGAAGGCTATGGCTACACCTTC
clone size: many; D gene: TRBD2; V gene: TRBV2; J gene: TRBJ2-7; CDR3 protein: CASSETGRAAIEQYF; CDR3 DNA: TGTGCCAGCAGTGAAACCGGGAGGGCCGCTATCGAGCAGTACTTC
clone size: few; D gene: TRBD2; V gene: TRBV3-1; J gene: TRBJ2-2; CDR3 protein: CASTAAGVNTGELFF; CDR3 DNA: TGTGCCAGCACCGCAGCGGGGGTGAACACCGGGGAGCTGTTTTTT
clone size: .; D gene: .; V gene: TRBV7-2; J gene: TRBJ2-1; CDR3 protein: CASSSLGYEQFF; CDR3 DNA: TGTGCCAGCAGCTCCCTAGGTTATGAGCAGTTCTTC
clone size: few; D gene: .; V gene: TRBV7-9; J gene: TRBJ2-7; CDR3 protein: CASRPPIDIAYEQYF; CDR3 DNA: TGTGCCAGCAGGCCTCCCATCGACATTGCCTACGAGCAGTACTTC
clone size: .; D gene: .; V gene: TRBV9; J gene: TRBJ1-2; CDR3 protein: CASSVILGLDYGYTF; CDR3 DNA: TGTGCCAGCAGCGTAATTCTTGGGCTTGACTATGGCTACACCTTC
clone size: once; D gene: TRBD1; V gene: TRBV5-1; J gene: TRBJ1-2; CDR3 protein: CASSDGGTVYGYTF; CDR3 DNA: TGCGCCAGCAGCGATGGAGGGACAGTTTATGGCTACACCTTC
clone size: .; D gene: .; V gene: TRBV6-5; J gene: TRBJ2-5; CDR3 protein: CASSRDRTIDYF; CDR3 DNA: TGTGCCAGCAGTCGAGATCGGACCATCGACTACTTC
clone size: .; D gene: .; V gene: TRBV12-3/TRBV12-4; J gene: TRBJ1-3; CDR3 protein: CASRGNTIYF; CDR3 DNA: TGTGCCAGCAGGGGAAACACCATATATTTT
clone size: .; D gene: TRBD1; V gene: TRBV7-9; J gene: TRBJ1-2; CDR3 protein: CASSEPGQNYGYTF; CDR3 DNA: TGTGCCAGCAGCGAACCGGGACAGAACTATGGCTACACCTTC
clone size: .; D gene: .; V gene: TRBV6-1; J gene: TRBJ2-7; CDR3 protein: CASSEFSGGFSYEQYF; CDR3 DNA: TGTGCCAGCAGTGAATTCTCCGGAGGGTTCTCCTACGAGCAGTACTTC
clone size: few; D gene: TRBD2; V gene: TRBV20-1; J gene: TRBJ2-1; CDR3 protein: CSARSPGLAGGIDEQFF; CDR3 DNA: TGCAGTGCTAGATCACCGGGACTAGCGGGGGGGATCGATGAGCAGTTCTTC
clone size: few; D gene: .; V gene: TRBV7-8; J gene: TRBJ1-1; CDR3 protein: CASSFGGHLEAFF; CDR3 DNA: TGTGCCAGCAGCTTTGGGGGACACCTTGAAGCTTTCTTT
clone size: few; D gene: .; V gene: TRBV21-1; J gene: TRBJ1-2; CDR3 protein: CASSKGNYGYTF; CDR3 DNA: TGTGCCAGCAGCAAAGGAAACTATGGCTACACCTTC
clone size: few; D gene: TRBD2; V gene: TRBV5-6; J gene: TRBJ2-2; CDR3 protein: CASSPGGSGRFWELFF; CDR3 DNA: TGTGCCAGCAGCCCCGGTGGTAGCGGGAGGTTCTGGGAGCTGTTTTTT
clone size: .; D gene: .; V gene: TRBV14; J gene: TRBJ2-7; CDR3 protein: CASSQRWRRNEQYF; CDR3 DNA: TGTGCCAGCAGTCAGAGGTGGAGGAGGAACGAGCAGTACTTC
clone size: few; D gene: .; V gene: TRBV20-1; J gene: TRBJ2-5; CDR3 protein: CSARGYRGSQETQYF; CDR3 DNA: TGCAGTGCTAGGGGTTATCGTGGGAGTCAAGAGACCCAGTACTTC
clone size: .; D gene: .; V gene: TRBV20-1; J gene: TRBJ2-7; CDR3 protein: CSALLPGYEQYF; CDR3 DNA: TGCAGTGCCCTCCTACCTGGCTACGAGCAGTACTTC
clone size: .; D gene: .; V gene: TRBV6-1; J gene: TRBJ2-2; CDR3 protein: CASSGQPNTGELFF; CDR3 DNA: TGTGCCAGCAGTGGACAGCCGAACACCGGGGAGCTGTTTTTT
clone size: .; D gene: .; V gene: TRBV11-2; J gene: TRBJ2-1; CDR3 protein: CASSLSGPPNEQFF; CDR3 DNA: TGTGCCAGCAGCTTATCGGGACCCCCTAATGAGCAGTTCTTC
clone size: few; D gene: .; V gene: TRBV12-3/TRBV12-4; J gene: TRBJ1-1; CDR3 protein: CASTMRAGTEAFF; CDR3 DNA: TGTGCCAGCACCATGCGGGCCGGCACTGAAGCTTTCTTT
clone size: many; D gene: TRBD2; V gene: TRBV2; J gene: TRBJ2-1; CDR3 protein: CASSENLGRDEQFF; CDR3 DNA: TGTGCCAGCAGTGAAAACCTAGGGAGGGATGAGCAGTTCTTC
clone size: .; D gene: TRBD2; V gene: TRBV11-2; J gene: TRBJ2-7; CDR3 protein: CASSLVIPSGPYEQYF; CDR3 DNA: TGTGCCAGCAGCTTAGTGATCCCTAGCGGGCCCTACGAGCAGTACTTC
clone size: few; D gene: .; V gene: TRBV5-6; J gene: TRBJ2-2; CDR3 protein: CASSLITTAYTGELFF; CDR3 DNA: TGTGCCAGCAGCTTGATAACGACAGCTTACACCGGGGAGCTGTTTTTT
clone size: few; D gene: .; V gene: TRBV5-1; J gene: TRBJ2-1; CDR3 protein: CASSPALRYEQFF; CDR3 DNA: TGCGCCAGCAGCCCGGCCCTCCGGTATGAGCAGTTCTTC
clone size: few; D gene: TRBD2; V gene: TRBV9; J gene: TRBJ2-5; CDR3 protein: CASSPAGGGGETQYF; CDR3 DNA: TGTGCCAGCAGCCCAGCGGGGGGAGGAGGAGAGACCCAGTACTTC
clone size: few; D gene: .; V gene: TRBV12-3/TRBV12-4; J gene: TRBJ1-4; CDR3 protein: CATRSERRNEKLFF; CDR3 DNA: TGTGCCACTAGGTCCGAACGGAGAAATGAAAAACTGTTTTTT
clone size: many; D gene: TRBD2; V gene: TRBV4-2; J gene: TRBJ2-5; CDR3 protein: CASSQDAGGLGETQYF; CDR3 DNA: TGTGCCAGCAGCCAAGACGCGGGGGGCCTTGGAGAGACCCAGTACTTC
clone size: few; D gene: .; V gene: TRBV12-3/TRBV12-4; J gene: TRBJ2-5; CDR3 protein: CASSLQEHQETQYF; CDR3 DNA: TGTGCCAGCAGTTTGCAGGAGCATCAAGAGACCCAGTACTTC
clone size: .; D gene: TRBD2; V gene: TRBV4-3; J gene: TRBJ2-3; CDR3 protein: CASSQERALAGVSDTQYF; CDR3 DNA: TGCGCCAGCAGCCAAGAAAGGGCCCTAGCGGGGGTATCAGATACGCAGTATTTT
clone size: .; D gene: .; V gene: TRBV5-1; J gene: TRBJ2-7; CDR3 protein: CASTLDRSYEQYF; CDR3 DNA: TGCGCCAGCACCCTGGACCGTTCCTACGAGCAGTACTTC
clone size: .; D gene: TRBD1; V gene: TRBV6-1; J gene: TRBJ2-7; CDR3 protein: CASRVGTGLPYEQYF; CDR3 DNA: TGTGCCAGCAGGGTTGGGACAGGGCTACCCTACGAGCAGTACTTC
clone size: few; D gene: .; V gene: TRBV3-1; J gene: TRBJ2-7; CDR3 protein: CASSHYGVYEQYF; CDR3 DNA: TGTGCCAGCAGCCATTACGGAGTCTACGAGCAGTACTTC
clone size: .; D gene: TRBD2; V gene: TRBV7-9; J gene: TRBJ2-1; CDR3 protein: CASSLGLAGHNEQFF; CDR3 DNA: TGTGCCAGCAGCCTCGGACTAGCGGGACACAATGAGCAGTTCTTC
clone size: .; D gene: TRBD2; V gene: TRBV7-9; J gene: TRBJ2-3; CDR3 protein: CASSLGTSGRDTQYF; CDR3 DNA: TGTGCCAGCAGCCTAGGGACTAGTGGGCGGGATACGCAGTATTTT
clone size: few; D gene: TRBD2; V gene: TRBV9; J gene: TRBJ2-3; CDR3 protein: CASSVPGRADTQYF; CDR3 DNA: TGTGCCAGCAGCGTCCCCGGGAGGGCAGATACGCAGTATTTT
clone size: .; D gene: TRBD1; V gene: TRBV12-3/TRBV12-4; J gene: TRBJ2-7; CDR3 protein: CASRGDRGHEQYF; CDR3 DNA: TGTGCCAGCAGAGGGGACAGGGGGCACGAGCAGTACTTC
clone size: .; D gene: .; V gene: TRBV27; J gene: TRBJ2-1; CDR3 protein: CASSFRTDNEQFF; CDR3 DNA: TGTGCCAGCAGTTTCAGGACCGACAATGAGCAGTTCTTC
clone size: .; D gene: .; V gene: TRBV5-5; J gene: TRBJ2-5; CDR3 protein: CASTLERVQETQYF; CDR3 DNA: TGTGCCAGCACCCTGGAGCGGGTCCAAGAGACCCAGTACTTC